The entry below describes one T cell receptor beta chain. What antigen it recognizes has not been identified. No qualities accompany the bases; no much larger clone lies one base away. The data derive from a study of T cell repertoires in cytomegalovirus infection (dated by TCRdb to between 2019 and 2020). As for the study more broadly: The peptide stimulations were aimed at well-studied HLA-B-restricted epitopes as well as recently identified HLA-C-restricted CMV epitopes, whose presentation resists viral immunomodulation. Because public TCR beta signatures pointed to carriage of CMV infection together with the matching HLA type, the HLA type of each donor mattered for the analysis.

Read against the paper, the sample's treatment or condition label means: in vitro stimulation with specific CMV peptide epitopes to enrich CMV-specific T cells. The paper's findings and limits, for the study overall: The ex vivo response was dominated by HLA-C-restricted CMV-specific TCR beta clonotypes, which also provided the single most frequent clonotype in two of eight donors. In both this cohort and an independent cohort of 300 to 450 donors, the cumulative frequency of public TCR beta family members distinguished carriers of CMV infection plus the relevant HLA type.

The germline V gene encodes CDR1 MNHEY and CDR2 SVGEGT. V is trimmed back by 7 bases and J by 0 bases, and the junction contains 12 bases that no gene match accounts for. The CDR3 has 17 amino acids, counting the end cysteine and phenylalanine. CDR3 DNA only is kept here, 51 bases in frame from base 1. TCRdb lists the instrument as Illumina HiSeq 1500. TCRdb ran its own pipeline on the public reads, namely fastp trimming at Q25 and MiXCR clone calling, and kept in-frame beta chains. Each CDR3 protein gets just one entry, which takes the most common genes and DNA from the rows behind it. For this sample the table gives approximately 990,000 distinct CDR3 sequences, of which roughly 30% were detected only once. Clones ranked in the top ten supply roughly an eighth of the sample.

The clonotype comes from a human donor in good health (CMV status not recorded). Some clones in this sample may be carry-over from other donors' samples. Here the sequenced sample was cultured CD8+ T cells from PBMCs, taken from culture after CMV antigen stimulation. The chain is made from TRBV6-2 or TRBV6-3 and TRBJ1-1, and 9 junction bases match TRBD1. The DNA sequence is as follows: TGTGCCAGCACACCACCGGGACAGGGCTTCATGAACACTGAAGCTTTCTTT. It translates to CASTPPGQGFMNTEAFF.